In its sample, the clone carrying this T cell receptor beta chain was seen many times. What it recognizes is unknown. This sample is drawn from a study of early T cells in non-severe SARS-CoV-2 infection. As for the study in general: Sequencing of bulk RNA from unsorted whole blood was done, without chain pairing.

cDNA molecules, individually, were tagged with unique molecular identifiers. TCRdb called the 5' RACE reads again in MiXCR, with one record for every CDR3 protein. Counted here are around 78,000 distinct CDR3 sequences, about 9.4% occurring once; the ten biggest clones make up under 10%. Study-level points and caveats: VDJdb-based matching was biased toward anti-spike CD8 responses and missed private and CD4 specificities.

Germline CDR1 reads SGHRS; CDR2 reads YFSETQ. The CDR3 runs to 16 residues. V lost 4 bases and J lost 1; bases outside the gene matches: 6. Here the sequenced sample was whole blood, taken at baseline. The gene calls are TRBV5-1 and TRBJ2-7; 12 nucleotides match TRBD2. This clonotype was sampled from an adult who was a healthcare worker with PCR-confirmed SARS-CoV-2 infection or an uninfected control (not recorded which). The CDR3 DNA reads TGCGCCAGCAGCCTTACTAGCGGGGGGCTATCCTACGAGCAGTACTTC. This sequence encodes CASSLTSGGLSYEQYF.